The 20 T cell receptor beta chains below all came from one sample that was sequenced in a study of spatial heterogeneity in lung cancer. Time point in this sample: sample taken at primary tumor resection. TCRdb independently ran MiXCR on the 5' RACE reads; one entry per CDR3 protein. Seen here are about 23,000 distinct CDR3 sequences, approximately 4.8% observed once, and the top ten hold roughly 5%. The specimen was PBMCs, collected at surgery. The receptors derive from a male donor with early-stage non-small cell lung cancer.

This clonotype was detected a few times. The chain joins TRBV12-3 or TRBV12-4 to TRBJ2-3; TRBD2 matches 13 bases. V shed 4 bases, J shed 1 base, and the junction held 11 bases outside the gene matches. This CDR3 is 19 amino acids long. CDR3 region: CASSSNPGTSGAGTDTQYF. The DNA of the CDR3 is TGTGCCAGCAGTTCAAATCCAGGGACTAGCGGGGCCGGCACAGATACGCAGTATTTT.

There are many counts of this clonotype. J is TRBJ1-5 and V is TRBV28, with TRBD1 matching 8 bases. V lost 5 bases and J lost 5; bases outside the gene matches: 8. CDR1 and CDR2 from the germline V gene are MDHEN and SYDVKM. CDR3 length: 15 residues. This chain's CDR3 is CASSQSDRDDQPQHF. The CDR3 DNA follows: TGTGCCAGCAGTCAATCGGACAGGGACGATCAGCCCCAGCATTTT.

This clonotype was picked up many times. This rearrangement joins TRBV11-2 to TRBJ2-7, with D unresolved. CDR3 length equals 11 residues. V dropped 5 bases and J dropped 6 bases, with 8 bases sitting between them. Germline lookup yields CDR1 SGHAT and CDR2 FQNNGV. CDR3 coding DNA: TGTGCCAGCAGCGGGCTATCCGAGCAGTACTTC. Translation gives CASSGLSEQYF. The variable domain in full, completed from reference TRBV11-2 and TRBJ2-7, reads EAGVAQSPRYKIIEKRQSVAFWCNPISGHATLYWYQQILGQGPKLLIQFQNNGVVDDSQLPKDRFSAERLKGVDSTLKIQPAKLEDSAVYLCASSGLSEQYFGPGTRLTVT.

About this clonotype: At one boundary the junction diverges from the germline segment, which might be a read error. The chain joins TRBV2 to TRBJ2-5; D gene ambiguous. Germline V gene sequence: CDR1 SNHLY, CDR2 FYNNEI. The CDR3 runs to 12 residues. The CDR3 protein is CASSVIEEAQYF. The CDR3 nucleotides read TGTGCCAGCAGTGTGATCGAAGAGGCCCAGTACTTC. The variable domain in full, with the rest retrieved from reference TRBV2 and TRBJ2-5, is EPEVTQTPSHQVTQMGQEVILRCVPISNHLYFYWYRQILGQKVEFLVSFYNNEISEKSEIFDDQFSVERPDGSNFTLKIRSTKLEDSAMYFCASSVIEEAQYFGPGTRLLVL.

There are many counts of this clonotype. V gene TRBV2 combines with J gene TRBJ1-6; 10 bases align to TRBD1. The V and J ends lost 6 bases and 9 bases, in that order; junction bases with no gene match: 8. CDR1 is SNHLY, CDR2 FYNNEI, per germline. This CDR3 is 15 amino acids long. As DNA, the CDR3 is TGTGCCAGCAGCCCTCAGGGACAGGGGAGTTCACCCCTCCACTTT. It encodes CASSPQGQGSSPLHF.

At least ten counts were recorded for this clonotype. V usage is TRBV6-6 and J usage is TRBJ1-5; D ambiguous. This CDR3 is 14 amino acids long. Trimming shortened V by 2 bases and J by 7 bases, and 12 bases separated the two germline ends. In germline, CDR1 is MNHNY, CDR2 SVGAGI (reference sequence). CDR3 residues: CASSYDGSRQPQHF. The CDR3 region has the DNA TGTGCCAGCAGTTACGACGGGTCTAGACAGCCCCAGCATTTT.

This clonotype came up many times. The V call is TRBV10-3, the J call TRBJ2-7; D remains unclear. V shed 4 bases and J shed 5 bases, with 18 bases lying between them. Germline loops: CDR1 ENHRY, CDR2 SYGVKD. The CDR3 has 15 amino acids. The CDR3 sequence: CAISVEGTLPNEQYF. DNA for the CDR3: TGTGCCATCAGTGTTGAAGGAACACTACCCAACGAGCAGTACTTC.

This clonotype appeared many times. The chain is built from TRBV28 and TRBJ1-5; 10 nucleotides line up with TRBD1. Germline CDR1 is MDHEN and CDR2 is SYDVKM. The V segment lost 3 bases and the J segment 6 bases; nucleotides outside the gene matches: 17. This CDR3 is 19 amino acids long. CDR3 DNA sequence: TGTGCCAGCAGTTTGGAAAGGGACAGGGGAAGGACCCCAGGTCAGCCCCAGCATTTT. This sequence encodes CASSLERDRGRTPGQPQHF.

This clonotype was counted at least ten times. The CDR3 here is CASSLFPGNTIYF. DNA of the CDR3: TGTGCCAGCAGTTTATTCCCTGGAAACACCATATATTTT. The V and J genes are TRBV27 and TRBJ1-3; D is ambiguous. The ends were cut back, 1 base at V and 2 bases at J, with 3 bases in the middle. In germline, CDR1 is MNHEY, CDR2 SMNVEV (reference sequence). The CDR3 contains 13 residues.

This clonotype is deemed medium-sized (0.01 to 0.1%). The chain has TRBV5-1 and TRBJ2-7, with D possibly being TRBD1 (5 bases). The CDR3 consists of 13 residues. The V end was cut by 2 bases, the J end by 7 bases, with 13 bases between. Germline assignment: CDR1 SGHRS and CDR2 YFSETQ. CDR3 nucleotides: TGCGCCAGCAGCTTCGGGCAGGGTGGGGAGCAGTACTTC. It encodes CASSFGQGGEQYF.

This clonotype was counted at least ten times. The rearrangement joins TRBV7-8 to TRBJ2-1, with 7 bases matching TRBD2. The CDR3 has 15 amino acids. Germline V gene sequence: CDR1 SGHVS, CDR2 FQNEAQ. The V segment lost 1 base and the J segment 9 bases; nucleotides outside the gene matches: 9. CDR3 region: CASSLVWAGVGEQFF. The CDR3 DNA reads as TGTGCCAGCAGCTTAGTATGGGCGGGAGTTGGTGAGCAGTTCTTC.

This clonotype was seen repeatedly, ten times or more. The rearrangement uses TRBV7-3 and TRBJ1-2; D is possibly TRBD1 (5 bases). The CDR3 extends over 13 amino acids. The V end was cut by 5 bases, the J end by 6 bases, with 13 bases between. Germline V gives CDR1 SGHTA, CDR2 FQGTGA. The CDR3 DNA sequence: TGTGCCAGCAGCCGTAAGGTCAGGGATGGCTACACCTTC. Amino acids: CASSRKVRDGYTF.

This clonotype showed up many times. V gene TRBV28 combines with J gene TRBJ1-1; D gene uncertain. V lost 7 bases, J lost 10 bases, and 16 bases lay in between. This CDR3 is built from 12 residues. Germline V gene data show CDR1 as MDHEN and CDR2 as SYDVKM. Here the CDR3 reads CASTARGNRAFF. Here the CDR3 DNA reads TGTGCCAGCACCGCCCGGGGAAATAGAGCTTTCTTT.

This clonotype has a count of ten or more. V and J are TRBV5-1 and TRBJ2-2; 8 bases are shared with TRBD1. The V and J ends lost 3 bases and 0 bases, in that order; junction bases with no gene match: 4. The CDR3 consists of 16 residues. CDR1 SGHRS and CDR2 YFSETQ come from the germline V gene. DNA of the CDR3: TGCGCCAGCAGCTCCGGACAGGGTTCGAACACCGGGGAGCTGTTTTTT. As protein: CASSSGQGSNTGELFF.

By frequency in the sample, this clonotype is medium-sized. This chain links TRBV11-2 with TRBJ1-1; no clear D. The CDR3 covers 15 residues. CDR1 is SGHAT, CDR2 FQNNGV, per germline. The V gene lost 2 bases and the J gene lost 1 base, with 11 bases spanning the gap. The CDR3: CASSLQVTPNTEAFF. The CDR3 coding sequence is TGTGCCAGCAGCTTACAAGTGACTCCGAACACTGAAGCTTTCTTT.

This sequence joins TRBV7-2 and TRBJ1-6, with D uncertain. The CDR3 spans 13 residues. Trimming pared 5 bases from V and 14 bases from J, leaving 16 bases between. Germline V gene lookup returns CDR1 SGHTA and CDR2 FQGNSA. DNA for the CDR3: TGTGCCAGCAGCCCTAGGGTCGATAGTACCCTCCACTTT. Protein product: CASSPRVDSTLHF.

This clonotype is deemed medium-sized. J is TRBJ1-5 and V is TRBV6-2 or TRBV6-3; D is ambiguous. This CDR3 has 13 amino acids. The germline V gene encodes CDR1 MNHEY and CDR2 SVGEGT. V dropped 4 bases and J dropped 3 bases, with 7 bases sitting between them. The DNA of the CDR3 is TGTGCCAGCAGTTTTGGGTACAATCAGCCCCAGCATTTT. Its protein product is CASSFGYNQPQHF.

This clonotype was picked up many times. V is TRBV5-1 and J is TRBJ1-3, with D unclear. Germline loops: CDR1 SGHRS, CDR2 YFSETQ. The CDR3 sequence is 15 residues long. Trimming pared 0 bases from V and 2 bases from J, leaving 9 bases between. The CDR3 loop is CASSLGESAGNTIYF. The CDR3 region has the DNA TGCGCCAGCAGCTTGGGGGAGTCGGCTGGAAACACCATATATTTT. Variable domain in full (rest from reference TRBV5-1 and TRBJ1-3): KAGVTQTPRYLIKTRGQQVTLSCSPISGHRSVSWYQQTPGQGLQFLFEYFSETQRNKGNFPGRFSGRQFSNSRSEMNVSTLELGDSALYLCASSLGESAGNTIYFGEGSWLTVV.

This clonotype has a count of ten or more. The chain links TRBV6-6 to TRBJ2-1, with D hard to call. V lost 7 bases and J lost 5, with 12 bases in between. The CDR3 is 13 amino acids. The germline V gene encodes CDR1 MNHNY and CDR2 SVGAGI (reference sequence). CDR3 nucleotide sequence: TGTGCCAGCACCAAGATGGAACACAATGAGCAGTTCTTC. Its protein product is CASTKMEHNEQFF.

The table lists this clonotype with many counts. This sequence joins TRBV4-1 and TRBJ2-3; maybe TRBD2 (6 bases). V lost 3 bases to trimming and J lost 2 bases, with 12 bases between them. Germline V CDR1 and CDR2: MGHRA, YSYEKL. The CDR3 runs to 15 residues. CDR3 sequence: CASSHRTTLTDTQYF. CDR3 DNA sequence: TGCGCCAGCAGCCATCGGACTACCCTCACAGATACGCAGTATTTT.